This record covers a single T cell receptor beta chain. cDNA encoding TCR beta was synthesized via 5'RACE template switching incorporating UMIs. TCRdb reanalyzed the 5' RACE reads and collapses them to one entry per CDR3 protein, without DNA. The repertoire table contains 150,000 to 180,000 distinct CDR3 sequences. CDR1 SEHNR and CDR2 FQNEAQ come from the germline V gene (reference sequence). The CDR3 runs 12 residues. These data are taken from a study of T cells expressing NK-cell markers. Material: blood T cells: a sorted CD56 or NKG2C T cell subset, CD4+ or CD8+ T cells, or bulk PBMC T cells (not recorded which). The TCR comes from a woman aged 50 to 60 in good health. The chain is built from TRBV7-9 and TRBJ2-7. This chain's CDR3 is CASSLSLSEQYF.